These T cell receptor beta chains were read from a single sample in a study of blood T cell repertoires in COVID-19. Assay used: immunoSEQ multiplex PCR; TCRdb lists only in-frame clones, some missing. Of about 360,000 clones detected, less than 90% appear once; the ten largest clones hold roughly 7.2%. Specimen: peripheral blood. These TCRs come from a woman in her sixties or seventies with COVID-19, enrolled during active disease. The CDR3 runs from the conserved cysteine through the conserved F or W. The D gene is left open where the match is weak. Rows give clone size only sometimes, using once, few, many, or a class for an expanded clone.

clone size,V gene,CDR3 length,J gene,D gene,CDR3 protein,CDR3 DNA
-,TRBV6-5,13,TRBJ1-2,-,CASSPTGGGGYTF,TGTGCCAGCAGTCCTACGGGGGGAGGCGGCTACACCTTC
-,TRBV7-2,15,TRBJ2-3,TRBD2,CASSLVAGGADTQYF,TGTGCCAGCAGCTTAGTAGCGGGGGGGGCAGATACGCAGTATTTT
once,TRBV27,14,TRBJ2-7,-,CASSPTGSSYEQYF,TGTGCCAGCAGTCCTACAGGTTCCTCCTACGAGCAGTACTTC
-,TRBV4-2,15,TRBJ1-2,TRBD1,CASSQGRDRGEGYTF,TGTGCCAGCAGCCAAGGCCGGGACAGGGGGGAGGGCTACACCTTC
-,TRBV19,15,TRBJ2-1,TRBD2,CASSFSGTSYNEQFF,TGTGCCAGTAGTTTTAGCGGGACCTCCTACAATGAGCAGTTCTTC
-,TRBV12-3/TRBV12-4,13,TRBJ1-5,-,CASSLRGNQPQHF,TGTGCCAGCAGTTTGAGGGGCAATCAGCCCCAGCATTTT
-,TRBV24-1,14,TRBJ2-5,TRBD2,CATSDTRAREAQYF,TGTGCCACCAGTGACACCAGGGCCCGGGAGGCCCAGTACTTC
-,TRBV19,13,TRBJ1-6,TRBD1,CASSPTGDSPLHF,TGTGCCAGTAGTCCTACAGGGGATTCACCCCTCCACTTT
-,TRBV21-1,14,TRBJ2-3,-,CASSTLGGGEMQYF,TGTGCCAGCAGCACCTTAGGAGGGGGCGAGATGCAGTATTTT
-,TRBV19,15,TRBJ1-5,TRBD1,CASSMEGAVRQPQHF,TGTGCCAGTAGTATGGAGGGGGCCGTACGACAGCCCCAGCATTTT
-,TRBV5-1,14,TRBJ2-7,-,CASSHWDSAGEQYF,TGCGCCAGCAGCCACTGGGACAGCGCGGGGGAGCAGTACTTC
-,TRBV9,14,TRBJ1-2,TRBD1,CASSDRTGPYGYTF,TGTGCCAGCAGCGATCGGACAGGACCCTATGGCTACACCTTC
-,TRBV19,15,TRBJ2-3,TRBD2,CASSIVRGAIDTQYF,TGTGCCAGTAGTATAGTGCGGGGGGCAATAGATACGCAGTATTTT
few,TRBV20-1,11,TRBJ2-7,TRBD1,CSAWTGAEQYF,TGCAGTGCATGGACAGGGGCCGAGCAGTACTTC
-,TRBV12-3/TRBV12-4,13,TRBJ2-1,-,CASSLGAYNEQFF,TGTGCCAGCAGCCTAGGGGCATACAATGAGCAGTTCTTC
once,TRBV18,14,TRBJ2-1,-,CASSPPSKGNEQFF,TGTGCCAGCTCACCACCCTCGAAGGGGAATGAGCAGTTCTTC
-,TRBV5-6,13,TRBJ1-2,-,CASSFLMADGYTF,TGTGCCAGCAGCTTCCTGATGGCTGATGGCTACACCTTC
once,TRBV7-3,20,TRBJ2-3,TRBD2,CASSLTGLAGGTPFTDTQYF,TGTGCCAGCAGCTTAACGGGACTAGCGGGGGGGACTCCCTTCACAGATACGCAGTATTTT
-,TRBV6-4,13,TRBJ1-1,-,CASSLDRNTEAFF,TGTGCCAGCAGTCTCGACAGGAACACTGAAGCTTTCTTT
-,TRBV6-5,15,TRBJ1-3,TRBD1,CASSLYGTGRDTIYF,TGTGCCAGCAGTCTCTATGGGACAGGGAGAGACACCATATATTTT
once,TRBV5-1,14,TRBJ1-6,-,CASSSGTPNSPLHF,TGCGCCAGCAGCAGCGGGACACCCAATTCACCCCTCCACTTT
once,TRBV7-8,16,TRBJ2-2,TRBD1,CASSETGGAGTGELFF,TGTGCCAGCAGCGAGACAGGGGGCGCGGGAACCGGGGAGCTGTTTTTT
-,TRBV11-3,15,TRBJ2-7,TRBD2,CASSDTGGAFNEQYF,TGTGCCAGCAGTGATACCGGGGGGGCATTCAACGAGCAGTACTTC
-,TRBV12-3/TRBV12-4,12,TRBJ2-7,-,CASRSRVGEQYF,TGTGCCAGCAGAAGCAGGGTCGGGGAGCAGTACTTC
-,TRBV24-1,12,TRBJ1-2,-,CATSVQVAGYTF,TGTGCCACCAGTGTCCAGGTGGCTGGCTACACCTTC
-,TRBV6-5,13,TRBJ2-7,-,CASSQIGGSEQYF,TGTGCCAGCAGCCAGATAGGGGGAAGCGAGCAGTACTTC
few,TRBV27,15,TRBJ1-4,-,CASSSRPGGKEKLFF,TGTGCCAGCAGTTCCAGACCGGGGGGTAAGGAAAAACTGTTTTTT
-,TRBV5-1,15,TRBJ2-7,-,CASSLVYRSRYEQYF,TGCGCCAGCAGCTTGGTTTACAGATCCAGGTACGAGCAGTACTTC
-,TRBV5-8,17,TRBJ2-3,TRBD2,CASSLVGGGAGTDTQYF,TGTGCCAGCAGCTTGGTAGGCGGGGGGGCTGGAACAGATACGCAGTATTTT
few,TRBV27,13,TRBJ2-3,-,CASKQSSTDTQYF,TGTGCCAGCAAACAGTCAAGCACAGATACGCAGTATTTT
-,TRBV6-1,12,TRBJ2-7,-,CASSERGHEQYF,TGTGCCAGCAGTGAGCGGGGCCACGAGCAGTACTTC
-,TRBV30,13,TRBJ2-7,TRBD2,CAWSRGGLYEQYF,TGTGCCTGGAGCCGGGGGGGGCTCTACGAGCAGTACTTC
-,TRBV5-1,19,TRBJ1-3,TRBD1,CASSLTAARGTASGNTIYF,TGCGCCAGCAGCTTGACTGCCGCCCGCGGGACAGCCTCTGGAAACACCATATATTTT
-,TRBV13,19,TRBJ2-3,TRBD2,CASRRSIGLAGGHTDTQYF,TGTGCCAGCAGACGGAGCATAGGACTAGCGGGGGGGCACACAGATACGCAGTATTTT
-,TRBV3-1/TRBV3-2,16,TRBJ2-3,TRBD2,CASSQAGRGGQDTQYF,TGTGCCAGCAGCCAAGCGGGCCGGGGGGGCCAAGATACGCAGTATTTT
-,TRBV10-3,14,TRBJ1-5,-,CAISAEKGYQPQHF,TGTGCCATCAGTGCAGAGAAGGGGTATCAGCCCCAGCATTTT
-,TRBV25-1,16,TRBJ2-4,-,CASSSGLTLAKNIQYF,TGTGCCAGCAGTTCGGGACTCACCCTAGCCAAAAACATTCAGTACTTC
-,TRBV15,15,TRBJ2-1,-,CATSRAGSSYNEQFF,TGTGCCACCAGCAGAGCAGGTAGCTCCTACAATGAGCAGTTCTTC
-,TRBV6-5,14,TRBJ2-1,TRBD2,CASSYSSGGNEQFF,TGTGCCAGCAGTTACTCTTCGGGGGGGAATGAGCAGTTCTTC
-,TRBV9,16,TRBJ1-1,-,CASSVDGGFMNTEAFF,TGTGCCAGCAGCGTAGATGGGGGGTTCATGAACACTGAAGCTTTCTTT
-,TRBV9,17,TRBJ1-6,TRBD1,CASSEGDRPIYNSPLHF,TGTGCCAGCAGCGAGGGGGACAGGCCTATCTATAATTCACCCCTCCACTTT
-,TRBV27,15,TRBJ1-6,-,CASSARSLDKSPLHF,TGTGCCAGCAGTGCCCGATCCCTGGACAAATCACCCCTCCACTTT
-,TRBV5-6,14,TRBJ2-7,-,CASSPMGGAYEQYF,TGTGCCAGCAGCCCTATGGGGGGGGCTTACGAGCAGTACTTC
once,TRBV7-8,15,TRBJ2-5,TRBD2,CASSESSGGHGTQYF,TGTGCCAGCAGCGAATCTAGCGGGGGGCACGGGACCCAGTACTTC
-,TRBV7-2,16,TRBJ1-3,TRBD1,CASSLGPGGSGNTIYF,TGTGCCAGCAGCTTAGGGCCAGGGGGCTCTGGAAACACCATATATTTT
-,TRBV10-3,14,TRBJ2-5,TRBD2,CAINERGGGKTQYF,TGTGCCATCAACGAGCGGGGGGGCGGGAAGACCCAGTACTTC
-,TRBV11-2,12,TRBJ1-6,-,CASTWRGGPLHF,TGTGCCAGCACGTGGAGGGGGGGGCCCCTCCACTTT
-,TRBV21-1,12,TRBJ1-1,-,CASGRGNTEAFF,TGTGCCAGCGGCAGAGGGAACACTGAAGCTTTCTTT
-,TRBV3-1/TRBV3-2,17,TRBJ2-3,-,CASSHPWGRGFTDTQYF,TGTGCCAGCAGCCATCCTTGGGGTCGCGGGTTCACAGATACGCAGTATTTT
-,TRBV7-3,15,TRBJ2-1,TRBD2,CASSFGTSGFTEQFF,TGTGCCAGCAGCTTCGGGACTAGCGGATTTACTGAGCAGTTCTTC
-,TRBV7-7,17,TRBJ2-2,-,CASSLGFQGWNTGELFF,TGTGCCAGCAGCTTAGGTTTCCAGGGGTGGAACACCGGGGAGCTGTTTTTT
once,TRBV10-1,17,TRBJ1-1,-,CASSETKSRGLRTEAFF,TGCGCCAGCAGTGAGACCAAATCCAGGGGCCTTAGGACTGAAGCTTTCTTT
-,TRBV3-1/TRBV3-2,16,TRBJ2-1,-,CASSQGANPGYNEQFF,TGTGCCAGCAGCCAAGGAGCGAACCCGGGGTACAATGAGCAGTTCTTC
-,TRBV7-8,14,TRBJ2-7,TRBD1,CASSRRDRGYEQYF,TGTGCCAGCAGCCGCCGGGACAGGGGCTACGAGCAGTACTTC
-,TRBV27,15,TRBJ1-2,-,CASSLTGRDGYGYTF,TGTGCCAGCAGTCTCACAGGGAGGGATGGCTATGGCTACACCTTC
-,TRBV4-1,18,TRBJ1-4,TRBD1,CASSQDLPNRGINEKLFF,TGCGCCAGCAGCCAAGATCTGCCAAACAGGGGCATTAATGAAAAACTGTTTTTT
-,TRBV2,13,TRBJ2-7,TRBD1,CASSGQGAGEQYF,TGTGCCAGCAGCGGACAGGGGGCGGGAGAGCAGTACTTC
-,TRBV9,13,TRBJ1-1,-,CASSVVRAAEAFF,TGTGCCAGCAGCGTAGTGAGGGCGGCCGAAGCTTTCTTT